The present T cell receptor beta chain was sequenced within a study of T cell responses to AZD1222 COVID-19 vaccine (dated by TCRdb to about 2021). At the level of the whole study: TCR sequencing was performed for some 250 trial participants, of whom approximately 200 were given two doses of AZD1222 and around 25 were given two doses of MenACWY control vaccine. Enrollment into the trials was organized by age into subgroups of 18-55, 56-69 and 70-plus years, and those subgroups contained roughly 150, 30 and 60 TCR-sequenced participants, respectively. Study-wide findings and limitations: Conclusions about previously exposed vaccinees were limited because only 6 or 7 AZD1222 recipients were SARS-CoV-2 seropositive at baseline. The 56-69-year group was small, and its depth increase did not reach significance, likely because of low power. No day 14 peak-response samples were available, so repertoires were characterized only after the peak T cell response. Participants were mostly white British, with more females than males. The authors suggested clonal diversity may have been underestimated. A significant rise in spike-specific TCR breadth and depth was observed after two AZD1222 doses relative to day 0 and relative to MenACWY recipients. The vaccine-associated CD4 TCRs covered the entire spike protein, and the dominant responses fell in regions 160-218 and 743-854. Reportedly, almost half of the unique spike-specific TCRs recognized epitopes lying outside the regions that are mutated in the B.1.351 and B.1.1.7 variants.

The CDR3 regions of human TCRbeta chains were subjected to immunosequencing. The authors' pipeline ran thus. Repertoire TCRs were matched against a reference library of SARS-CoV-2-specific TCRs generated with the MIRA antigen-specificity platform. Breadth meant the fraction of unique TCRs that were SARS-CoV-2-associated, whereas depth meant the fraction of total T cells that were SARS-CoV-2-associated. Using the MIRA data, every spike-specific TCR was mapped to the spike region that the TCR reacted to and assigned to either a CD4 or a CD8 class. Log10-transformed breadth and depth values were compared by one-way ANOVA with Sidak's multiple comparisons tests. TCRdb stores this immuneACCESS table with in-frame sequences only. Part of the clones is absent; in the studies checked, under half of the shortfall reflects unresolved V genes, and no reason is known for the rest. The V and J calls and clone size were taken over from that table, and D and trimming were inferred from the DNA. This sample has around 85,000 clones in its table, and roughly 90% of those were observed once. The top ten constitute approximately 1.4% of the sample.

As regards this clone: What this receptor recognizes is not known. No much larger clonotype is one base removed from it; base qualities were not supplied.

Per the germline V gene, SGHTA is the CDR1 and FQGNSA is the CDR2. The trim is 0 bases for V and 7 bases for J, with a gap of 12 bases between the germline ends. The CDR3 runs 15 amino acids, cysteine and phenylalanine included. Only the CDR3 DNA is retained, 45 bases long and in frame from the first base. Per the publication, the time point label means: about 28 days (+/-7) after the second vaccine dose. AZD1222 recipients given second doses at about 4 weeks or at about 12 weeks were pooled, since spike-specific TCR depth and breadth were not found to differ between the two schedules. Vaccinee samples came from UK trials COV001 and COV002, including a single-blind randomized controlled phase 2/3 trial of AZD1222 (ChAdOx1 nCoV-19) in healthy adults. For TCRbeta chain sequencing, PBMC samples from trial participants were taken at day 0 and at day 28 after the second dose.

This specimen was peripheral blood, taken 28 days after the second AZD1222 dose. The TCR originated in an adult who received the AZD1222 COVID-19 vaccine. The V and J segments used are TRBV7-2 and TRBJ2-2, and possibly TRBD2, on 6 matching bases. The CDR3 reads CASSLARSGGGELFF. The nucleotide sequence is given as TGTGCCAGCAGCTTAGCGCGTTCCGGGGGCGGGGAGCTGTTTTTT.